This TCR beta chain was found in a study of shared T cell receptors in the human thymus. Produced via immunoSEQ multiplex PCR; TCRdb's table is partial and in-frame only. The sample holds hundreds of thousands of clones, 70% to 80% seen once. Trimming cost V 7 bases and J 1 base, with 13 bases left between them. There are 13 residues in the CDR3. The germline V gene has CDR1 GTSNPN and CDR2 SVGIG (reference sequence). The same specimen was also included in a second study, on human thymus T cells. This second study notes: Healthy Finnish infants undergoing corrective surgery for congenital heart defects were the donors. Surgeons resected thymus tissue during corrective heart surgery. Gene usage (both V and J) appeared biased in thymic and blood repertoires.

Input material: thymocytes. The rearrangement joins TRBV30 to TRBJ1-2; D is perhaps TRBD1 (6 bases). This clonotype originated in a boy less than two years old with a congenital heart defect. CDR3 protein: CALLPGDNYGYTF. CDR3 bases: TGTGCCTTACTTCCAGGGGATAACTATGGCTACACCTTC.